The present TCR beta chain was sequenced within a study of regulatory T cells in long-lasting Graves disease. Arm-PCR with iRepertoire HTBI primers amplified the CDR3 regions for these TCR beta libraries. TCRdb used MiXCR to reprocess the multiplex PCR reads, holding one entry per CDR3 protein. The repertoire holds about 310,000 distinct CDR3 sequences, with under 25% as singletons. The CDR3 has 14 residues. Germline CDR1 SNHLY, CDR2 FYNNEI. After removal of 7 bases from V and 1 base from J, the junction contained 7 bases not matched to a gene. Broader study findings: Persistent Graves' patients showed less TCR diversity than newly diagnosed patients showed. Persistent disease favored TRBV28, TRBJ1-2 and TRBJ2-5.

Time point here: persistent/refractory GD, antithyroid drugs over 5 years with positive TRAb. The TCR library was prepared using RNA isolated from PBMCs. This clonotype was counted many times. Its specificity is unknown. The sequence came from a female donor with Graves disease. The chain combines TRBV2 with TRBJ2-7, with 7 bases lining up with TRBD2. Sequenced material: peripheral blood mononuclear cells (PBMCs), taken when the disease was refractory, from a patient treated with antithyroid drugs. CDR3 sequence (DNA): TGTGCCAGCACCCTCGACGGGGGGTCCTACGAGCAGTACTTC. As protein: CASTLDGGSYEQYF.